This T cell receptor beta chain was retrieved from a study of T cells in Graves' hyperthyroidism and ophthalmopathy. This clonotype was detected a few times. No antigen is known for it. Germline CDR1 is LNHDA and CDR2 is SQIVND (reference sequence). This CDR3 is 15 amino acids long. Trimming removed 6 bases from V and 0 bases from J; junction bases left unmatched: 8. Regions amplified from RNA transcripts were the TCR beta CDR3 regions. HTBI primers were used for first-round RT-PCR of the TCR CDR3. TCRdb fed the multiplex PCR reads into MiXCR, producing one record per CDR3 protein. Of a few hundred thousand distinct CDR3 sequences listed, roughly 15% are singletons. Findings of the study overall: The model identified upcoming ophthalmopathy a median about 6.5 months ahead of onset.

PBMCs came from about 10 ml fresh peripheral blood. The sample consisted of blood. The chain recombines TRBV19 with TRBJ2-7; 7 nucleotides line up with TRBD1. This TCR derives from a woman aged 35 to 49 with Graves' ophthalmopathy. For the CDR3, the DNA is TGTGCCAGTAGCGTAGCCGGGACAGCCTCCTACGAGCAGTACTTC. Translated, it gives CASSVAGTASYEQYF.